The sequence of this TCR beta chain was determined in a study of monozygotic twins with cystic fibrosis. Trimming removed 1 base from V and 6 bases from J, with 11 bases in between. Germline lookup yields CDR1 MGHDK and CDR2 SYGVNS. The CDR3 length is 14 residues. The repertoire was sequenced with immunoSEQ multiplex PCR; TCRdb's copy has only in-frame clones and lacks some. The data contain tens of thousands of clones, approximately 90% of them singletons. The V and J genes are TRBV25-1 and TRBJ2-3; unclear D gene. Material for sequencing was blood. The TCR was taken from a woman under 40 with cystic fibrosis. For the CDR3, the DNA is TGTGCCAGCAGTGAATCCTACATGGGGGATACGCAGTATTTT. Protein sequence: CASSESYMGDTQYF.